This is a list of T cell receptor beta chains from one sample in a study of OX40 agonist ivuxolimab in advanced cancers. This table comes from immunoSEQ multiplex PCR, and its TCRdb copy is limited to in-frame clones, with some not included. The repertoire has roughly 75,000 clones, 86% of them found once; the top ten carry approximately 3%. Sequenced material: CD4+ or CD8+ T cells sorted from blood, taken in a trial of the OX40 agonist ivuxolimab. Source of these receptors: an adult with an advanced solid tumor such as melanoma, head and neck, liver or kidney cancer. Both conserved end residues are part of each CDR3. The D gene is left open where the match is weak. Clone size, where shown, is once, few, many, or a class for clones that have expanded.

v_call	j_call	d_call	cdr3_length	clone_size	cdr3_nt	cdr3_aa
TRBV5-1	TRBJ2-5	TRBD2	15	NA	TGCGCCAGCAGCTTGGATCTTGCTAGCGGGGGGCGACAGTACTTC	CASSLDLASGGRQYF
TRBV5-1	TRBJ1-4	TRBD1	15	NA	TGCGCCAGCAGCTTTACCGGGACAGGGGTTGAAAAACTGTTTTTT	CASSFTGTGVEKLFF
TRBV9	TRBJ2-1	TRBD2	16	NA	TGTGCCAGCAGCCCCTTGGCGGGGGGGCCTAATAATGAGCAGTTCTTC	CASSPLAGGPNNEQFF
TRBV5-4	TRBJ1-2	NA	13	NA	TGTGCCAGCAGCTTGGCAGGGGTGGGTGGCTACACCTTC	CASSLAGVGGYTF
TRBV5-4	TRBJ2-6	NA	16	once	TGTGCCAGCACCTCCGTGGGGGGCCCTGGGGCCAACGTCCTGACTTTC	CASTSVGGPGANVLTF
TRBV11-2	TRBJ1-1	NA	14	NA	TGTGCCAGCAGCTTAGGGTCGACGAACACTGAAGCTTTCTTT	CASSLGSTNTEAFF
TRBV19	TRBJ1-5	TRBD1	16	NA	TGTGCCAGTAGTACCTGGACAGGGTTGAACAATCAGCCCCAGCATTTT	CASSTWTGLNNQPQHF
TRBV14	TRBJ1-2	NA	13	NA	TGTGCCAGCAGCTCCAGATCGGGGAATGGCTACACCTTC	CASSSRSGNGYTF
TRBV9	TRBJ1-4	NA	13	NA	TGTGCCAGCAGCGGGGCCTGGAACGAAAAACTGTTTTTT	CASSGAWNEKLFF
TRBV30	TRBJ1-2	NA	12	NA	TGTGCCTGGAGTGTATCCCTCTATGGCTACACCTTC	CAWSVSLYGYTF
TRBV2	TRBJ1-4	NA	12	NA	TGTGCCAGCAGTGGGGTCGGGGAAAAACTGTTTTTT	CASSGVGEKLFF
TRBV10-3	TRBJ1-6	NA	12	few	TGTGCCATCAGTGGGCCCGAGTCACCCCTCCACTTT	CAISGPESPLHF
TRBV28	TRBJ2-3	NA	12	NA	TGTGCCAGCAAAGAGGGCACAGATACGCAGTATTTT	CASKEGTDTQYF
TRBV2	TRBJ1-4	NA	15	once	TGTGCCAGCAGTGGCCGATCTGGACAGAATGAAAAACTGTTTTTT	CASSGRSGQNEKLFF
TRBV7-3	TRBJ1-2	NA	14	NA	TGTGCCAGCAGCGTCGCAGGAGGCCGGTGGGGCTACACCTTC	CASSVAGGRWGYTF
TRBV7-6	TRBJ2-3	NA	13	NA	TGTGCCAGCAGCCCCTCCGGGAGAGATACGCAGTATTTT	CASSPSGRDTQYF
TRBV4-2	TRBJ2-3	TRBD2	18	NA	TGTGCCAGCAGCCAAGATCGACTAGCGGGGGGCTATGGAGATACGCAGTATTTT	CASSQDRLAGGYGDTQYF